This T cell receptor (beta chain) was identified in a study of shared clonotypes between healthy human individuals. General study results and limits: Several donors had around 5% of their naive CD4 clonotypes in common. Memory subsets generally showed smaller estimated richness than naive subsets did.

Sequencing used immunoSEQ multiplex PCR; TCRdb keeps in-frame clones, though not all of them. Here the sample spans some 580,000 clones, roughly 97% being singletons. As regards this clone: As yet, its antigen is unknown.

Naive CD45RA+ and memory CD45RA-negative subsets were split from CD4+ cells. Material for sequencing was naive CD4+ T cells sorted from blood. The sample's subset: CD45RA+ positively selected. The source of this sequence is a woman aged 25 to 39 in good health.

The CDR3 DNA follows: TGTGCCACCAGCACCGGAGGTTGGGCTAGCGGGAGCTTTGGTGAGCAGTTCTTC. This gives the protein CATSTGGWASGSFGEQFF. The rearrangement uses TRBV15 and TRBJ2-1, with TRBD2 matching 10 bases. With V trimmed by 4 bases and J by 9 bases, 18 bases remained unmatched. Per the germline V gene, CDR1 is LNHNV and CDR2 is YYDKDF (reference sequence). CDR3 size: 18 residues.